This T cell receptor (beta chain) was observed in a study of shared clonotypes between healthy human individuals. This clone was found once. Its target is unknown. This CDR3 is 14 amino acids long. Germline V lookup: CDR1 MNHEY, CDR2 SMNVEV (reference sequence). The V and J ends lost 9 bases and 0 bases respectively, with 12 bases between them. CD45RO-negative, CCR7-positively selected cells formed the naive CD8 fraction, excluding terminally differentiated effector memory CD45RA+ cells. Every subset's genomic DNA went evenly onto several immunoSEQ plates. When replicate PCRs were run on sorted subsets, they used 200 ng DNA, 28,000 or so T cell genomes. Clones were read by immunoSEQ multiplex PCR, and TCRdb kept only the in-frame ones, dropping some. The sample records 1.5 million to 2.5 million clones, about 94% being singletons. Overall study results and limits: Shared clonotypes across all four donors exceeded non-shared ones in generation probability.

The clonotype originates from a man between 18 and 29 years old in good health. Material for sequencing was naive CD8+ T cells sorted from blood. The chain is built from TRBV27 and TRBJ1-5, with D possibly being TRBD1 (5 bases). The CDR3 sequence: CASGDGYSNQPQHF. In DNA, the CDR3 is TGTGCCAGTGGGGACGGCTATAGCAATCAGCCCCAGCATTTT.